This TCR beta chain was found in a study of T cell repertoires in cytomegalovirus infection. TCRdb re-called the reads through MiXCR, storing one row per CDR3 protein. The data show 350,000 to 550,000 distinct CDR3 sequences, about a third seen once. CDR1 SGHVS and CDR2 FQNEAQ come from the germline V gene. V lost 4 bases, J lost 5 bases, and 18 bases lay in between. CDR3 length: 15 residues. This TCR came from a human donor in good health (CMV status not recorded). Some clones in this sample may be carry-over from other donors' samples. The chain links TRBV7-8 to TRBJ2-7; tentatively, D is TRBD1 (6 bases). The material sequenced was PBMCs. CDR3 protein: CASSSRGRGMHEQYF. CDR3 nucleotides: TGTGCCAGCAGCTCCCGCGGCAGGGGCATGCACGAGCAGTACTTC.